This T cell receptor beta chain was obtained from a study of blood T cell repertoires in COVID-19. Overall study: COVID-19 samples collected from the United States, Italy and Spain covered acute and convalescent phases. T cells, B-cell-depleted T cells, or PBMCs provided the cDNA or gDNA that served as material.

CDR3 length: 15 amino acids. Trimming pared 0 bases from V and 8 bases from J, leaving 17 bases between. Germline CDR1 and CDR2: GTSNPN and SVGIG (reference sequence). In the authors' workflow: Estimation of nucleated cell counts was performed using reference gene primer amplification. Using immunoSEQ multiplex PCR, the repertoire was profiled, and TCRdb retains in-frame clones only, with some absent. V, J and clone size are taken as reported in that table, and D and trimming were inferred from the DNA itself. The table includes 20,000 to 30,000 clones, approximately 94% detected once. The chain combines TRBV30 with TRBJ1-5; TRBD1 might be the D (5 bases). The receptor was derived from a woman between 45 and 65 years old with active COVID-19. What was sequenced was peripheral blood. CDR3 in amino acids: CAWSVRGRAREPQHF. DNA for the CDR3: TGTGCCTGGAGTGTACGCGGCAGGGCTAGGGAGCCCCAGCATTTT.